Reported below is one TCR beta chain. Trimming pared 0 bases from V and 7 bases from J, leaving 6 bases between. The V gene's germline CDR1 is KGHSH and CDR2 LQKENI. The CDR3 is made up of 13 amino acids. The data belong to a study of blood T cell repertoires in COVID-19. Method: immunoSEQ multiplex PCR; TCRdb's copy keeps in-frame clones and lacks some. The sample has some 210,000 clones; around 84% are singletons. Those who participated ranged in age from about 18 to 89 years and resided in approximately 26 US areas. V and J are TRBV18 and TRBJ1-4; perhaps TRBD1 as D (5 bases). Sequencing was performed on PBMCs or T cells enriched from blood (not recorded which). The origin of this receptor is a man under 40 with acute COVID-19. CDR3 nucleotides: TGTGCCAGCTCACCACCTGGGGCTGAAAAACTGTTTTTT. It translates to CASSPPGAEKLFF. The whole variable domain, filled in from reference TRBV18 and TRBJ1-4, reads NAGVMQNPRHLVRRRGQEARLRCSPMKGHSHVYWYRQLPEEGLKFMVYLQKENIIDESGMPKERFSAEFPKEGPSILRIQQVVRGDSAAYFCASSPPGAEKLFFGSGTQLSVL.